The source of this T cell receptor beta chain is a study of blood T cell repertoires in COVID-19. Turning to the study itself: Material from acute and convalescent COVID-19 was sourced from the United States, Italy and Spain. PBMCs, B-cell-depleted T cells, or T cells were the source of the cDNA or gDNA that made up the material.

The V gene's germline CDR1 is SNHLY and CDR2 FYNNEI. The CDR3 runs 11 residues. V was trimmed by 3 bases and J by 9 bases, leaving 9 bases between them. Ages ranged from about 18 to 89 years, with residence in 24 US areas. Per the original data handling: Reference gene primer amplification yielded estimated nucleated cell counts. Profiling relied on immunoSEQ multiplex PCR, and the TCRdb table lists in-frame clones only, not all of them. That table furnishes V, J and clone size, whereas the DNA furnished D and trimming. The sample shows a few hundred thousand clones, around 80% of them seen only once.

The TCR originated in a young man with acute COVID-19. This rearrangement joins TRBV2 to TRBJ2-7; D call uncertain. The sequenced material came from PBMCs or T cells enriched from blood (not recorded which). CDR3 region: CASSDRSVQYF. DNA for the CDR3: TGTGCCAGCAGTGACAGGTCGGTGCAGTACTTC.